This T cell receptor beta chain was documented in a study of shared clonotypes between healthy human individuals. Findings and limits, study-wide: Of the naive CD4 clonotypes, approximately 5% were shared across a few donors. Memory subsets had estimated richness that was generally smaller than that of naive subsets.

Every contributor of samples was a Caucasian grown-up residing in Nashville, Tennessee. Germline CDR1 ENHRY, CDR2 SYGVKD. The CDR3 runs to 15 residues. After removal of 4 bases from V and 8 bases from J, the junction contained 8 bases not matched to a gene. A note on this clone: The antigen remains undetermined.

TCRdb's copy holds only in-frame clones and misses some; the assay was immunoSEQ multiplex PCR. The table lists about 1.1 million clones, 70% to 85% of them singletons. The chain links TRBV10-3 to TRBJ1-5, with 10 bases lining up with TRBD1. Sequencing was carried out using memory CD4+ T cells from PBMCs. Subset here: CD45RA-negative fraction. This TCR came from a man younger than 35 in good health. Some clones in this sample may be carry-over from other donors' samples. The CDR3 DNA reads TGTGCCATCAGTGGACAGGGGGCCCCGGCCGAGCCCCAGCATTTT. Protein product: CAISGQGAPAEPQHF.